One and the same sample provided the 29 T cell receptor beta chains below, sequenced in a study of T cell repertoires in aging, cancer and after chemotherapy. Rearranged V-D-J TRB sequences were amplified with a mixed TRB-A/B primer pool. TCRdb used MiXCR to reprocess the multiplex PCR reads, holding one entry per CDR3 protein. The data hold 1,500 to 2,000 distinct CDR3 sequences, with less than 35% observed a single time. Peripheral blood genomic DNA, not sorted cells or RNA, was the template. The sequenced sample consisted of blood. These receptors all stem from a human donor with a solid tumor.

The rearrangement joins TRBV6-1 to TRBJ1-5; D unclear. The germline gives CDR1 MNHNS, CDR2 SASEGT. V was cut by 2 bases and J by 0 bases, with 8 bases left in between. The CDR3 contains 15 residues. CDR3 sequence: CASSERRSSNQPQHF. The CDR3 DNA reads TGTGCCAGCAGTGAAAGGCGGTCTAGCAATCAGCCCCAGCATTTT.

The V and J genes are TRBV7-2 and TRBJ2-1, with 9 bases fitting TRBD2. The junction had 6 bases not matched to a gene; V was cut back by 1 base and J by 8 bases. Per the germline V gene, CDR1 is SGHTA and CDR2 is FQGNSA. This CDR3 contains 15 residues. The CDR3, as DNA: TGTGCCAGCAGCTTAGTTCGCGGGGGGGAGGATGAGCAGTTCTTC. It encodes CASSLVRGGEDEQFF.

Sample share makes this clonotype hyperexpanded. The V call is TRBV5-1, the J call TRBJ2-2; D not resolved. In germline, CDR1 is SGHRS, CDR2 YFSETQ. CDR3 length: 18 amino acids. V lost 4 bases to trimming and J lost 1 base, with 20 bases between them. This CDR3 reads CASSLSSDLVGNTGELFF. CDR3 bases: TGCGCCAGCAGCCTATCTTCCGACTTAGTGGGGAACACCGGGGAGCTGTTTTTT.

This rearrangement joins TRBV11-1 to TRBJ2-2; 9 bases are a match to TRBD1. V dropped 0 bases and J dropped 5; count of bases not matched to a gene: 7. CDR3 length: 17 residues. Germline CDR1 SGHAT, CDR2 FQDESV (reference sequence). CDR3 in DNA: TGTGCCAGCAGCTTAGCGTTTGGGACAGGGAGAACCGGGGAGCTGTTTTTT. Protein product: CASSLAFGTGRTGELFF.

This clonotype has a handful of counts. This chain connects TRBV20-1 to TRBJ2-5; D might be TRBD1 (6 bases). The CDR3 is 13 residues long. Germline V CDR1 and CDR2: DFQATT, SNEGSKA (reference sequence). V shed 6 bases and J shed 1 base, with 12 bases lying between them. CDR3 sequence: CSASVGGQETQYF. The CDR3 nucleotides are TGCAGTGCCAGTGTAGGGGGCCAAGAGACCCAGTACTTC.

J is TRBJ2-7 and V is TRBV6-2 or TRBV6-3; D is ambiguous. CDR3 length: 14 residues. Trimming left V 0 bases short and J 2 bases short, with 8 bases between. The germline gives CDR1 MNHEY, CDR2 SVGEGT. The CDR3 spells CASSYSRGPYEQYF. CDR3 coding DNA: TGTGCCAGCAGTTACTCGAGAGGCCCCTACGAGCAGTACTTC.

The genes are TRBV5-1 and TRBJ2-3; 8 nucleotides align to TRBD2. Germline V lookup: CDR1 SGHRS, CDR2 YFSETQ. The length of the CDR3 is 16 residues. Losses at the gene ends were 1 base for V and 0 bases for J; bases not matched to a gene: 4. Written as DNA, the CDR3 is TGCGCCAGCAGCTTGTTACTAGCGGCCAGCACAGATACGCAGTATTTT. It encodes CASSLLLAASTDTQYF.

This clonotype has only a few counts. The chain couples TRBV24-1 to TRBJ2-1; 13 bases match TRBD2. The length of the CDR3 is 16 residues. Germline CDR1 and CDR2: KGHDR and SFDVKD. V shed 4 bases and J 8 bases; nucleotides not matched to a gene: 7. CDR3 DNA: TGTGCCACCAGTGACAAGGGACTAGCGGGGTTCTATGAGCAGTTCTTC. Its translation is CATSDKGLAGFYEQFF.

The CDR3 reads CASSVAGDNQPQHF. The CDR3 coding sequence is TGTGCCAGCTCAGTAGCGGGGGACAATCAGCCCCAGCATTTT. This sequence joins TRBV27 and TRBJ1-5; the D gene is possibly TRBD1 (5 bases). The V gene's germline CDR1 is MNHEY and CDR2 SMNVEV (reference sequence). Deletions cut 8 bases from V and 3 bases from J, with 14 bases between. The CDR3 loop spans 14 amino acids.

This rearrangement joins TRBV24-1 to TRBJ1-2; 10 nucleotides line up with TRBD1. Germline CDR1 reads KGHDR; CDR2 reads SFDVKD. The J segment lost 2 bases and the V segment lost 7 bases, leaving 0 bases of the junction unmatched. This CDR3 contains 13 residues. The CDR3 region has the DNA TGTGCCACCAGGGGACAGGGGAACTATGGCTACACCTTC. It translates to CATRGQGNYGYTF.

By proportion, this clonotype is medium-sized. The chain employs TRBV18 and TRBJ2-1; 13 positions match TRBD2. The CDR3 loop spans 18 amino acids. V shed 1 base, J shed 1 base, and the junction held 4 bases outside the gene matches. Germline CDR1 reads KGHSH; CDR2 reads LQKENI. The CDR3 reads CASSPQGLAGASYNEQFF. CDR3 DNA: TGTGCCAGCTCACCACAAGGACTAGCGGGAGCGTCCTACAATGAGCAGTTCTTC. Filled out from reference TRBV18 and TRBJ2-1, the complete variable domain reads NAGVMQNPRHLVRRRGQEARLRCSPMKGHSHVYWYRQLPEEGLKFMVYLQKENIIDESGMPKERFSAEFPKEGPSILRIQQVVRGDSAAYFCASSPQGLAGASYNEQFFGPGTRLTVL.

The chain employs TRBV12-3 or TRBV12-4 and TRBJ2-5, with 11 bases aligning to TRBD2. This CDR3 region has 17 residues. The trim removed 5 bases at V and 7 bases at J, leaving 15 bases unmatched. The DNA for the CDR3 is TGTGCCAGCAGTCCACCGTCGGGTAGCGGGGGGGCGGGGACCCAGTACTTC. Translation gives CASSPPSGSGGAGTQYF.

This clonotype counts as medium-sized. The chain uses TRBV29-1 and TRBJ2-5; possibly TRBD2 for D (6 bases). The germline V gene encodes CDR1 SQVTM and CDR2 ANQGSEA. Trimming took 5 bases from V and 1 from J, leaving 11 bases between them. The CDR3 runs to 13 residues. The CDR3 DNA reads TGCAGCGTTCGTTCCGGGGGCCAAGAGACCCAGTACTTC. It is translated as CSVRSGGQETQYF.

In its sample, this clonotype ranks as medium-sized (0.01 to 0.1%). The chain has TRBV7-6 and TRBJ2-2; the D call may be TRBD1 or TRBD2 (5 bases each). The CDR3 consists of 15 residues. Trimming took 5 bases from V and 6 from J, leaving 16 bases between them. Germline V lookup: CDR1 SGHVS, CDR2 FNYEAQ. In nucleotides, the CDR3 is TGTGCCAGCAGCCTTGGGGCCCTGGGGGCCGGGGAGCTGTTTTTT. Translated, it gives CASSLGALGAGELFF.

This clonotype was counted only a few times. The chain uses TRBV5-4 and TRBJ2-1, with D possibly TRBD2 on 5 matching bases. V shed 3 bases and J shed 13 bases, with 17 bases lying between them. CDR1 is SGHNT and CDR2 is YYREEE in the germline V gene (reference sequence). The CDR3 contains 13 residues. This CDR3 reads CASSSTPRGQQFF. CDR3 in DNA: TGTGCCAGCAGCTCCACCCCCCGAGGGCAACAGTTCTTC.

This sequence joins TRBV19 and TRBJ1-1; the D gene is possibly TRBD1 (5 bases). Trimming shortened V by 1 base and J by 6 bases, and 12 bases separated the two germline ends. CDR1 is LNHDA and CDR2 is SQIVND in the germline V gene (reference sequence). The CDR3 length is 14 residues. The CDR3 DNA follows: TGTGCCAGTAGTATAGCGGTAGGGACGCCTGAAGCTTTCTTT. This sequence encodes CASSIAVGTPEAFF.

Only a few counts were recorded for this clonotype. The chain recombines TRBV20-1 with TRBJ2-1; TRBD2 agrees at 10 bases. The CDR3 runs to 16 residues. After removal of 3 bases from V and 0 bases from J, the junction contained 5 bases not matched to a gene. Looked up from germline, CDR1 is DFQATT and CDR2 is SNEGSKA (reference sequence). The CDR3 nucleotides are TGCAGTGCTAGGGGACTAGCGCCAAGCTCCTACAATGAGCAGTTCTTC. It yields the protein CSARGLAPSSYNEQFF.

This clonotype was counted only a few times. The chain combines TRBV6-2 or TRBV6-3 with TRBJ1-5; D is unclear. V dropped 6 bases and J dropped 8 bases, with 8 bases sitting between them. In germline, CDR1 is MNHEY, CDR2 SVGEGT. The CDR3 has 11 amino acids. The CDR3 here is CASRTGEPQHF. DNA for the CDR3: TGTGCCAGCAGGACCGGAGAGCCCCAGCATTTT.

Worth noting for this clonotype: Compared with germline, one end of the junction differs, possibly owing to a read error. The chain is built from TRBV9 and TRBJ2-7; 16 bases are shared with TRBD2. The CDR3 length is 19 residues. Germline CDR1 is SGDLS and CDR2 is YYNGEE. CDR3 bases: TGTGCCAGCAGCGTAGCTGGGGGGACTAGCGGGAGGGCCTCCAACGAGCAGTACTTC. Translation gives CASSVAGGTSGRASNEQYF.

The rearrangement uses TRBV13 and TRBJ1-2; D is uncertain. The ends were cut back, 5 bases at V and 4 bases at J, with 14 bases in the middle. Germline V CDR1 and CDR2: PRHDT, FYEKMQ (reference sequence). The CDR3 has 14 amino acids. The CDR3 loop reads CASSNQDGVYGYTF. The CDR3 bases are TGTGCCAGCAGCAACCAAGACGGGGTCTATGGCTACACCTTC.

The genes are TRBV9 and TRBJ2-2, with 8 bases identical to TRBD1. The CDR3 is 15 amino acids. The germline gives CDR1 SGDLS, CDR2 YYNGEE. V was clipped by 0 bases and J by 4 bases; unmatched bases: 2. Here the CDR3 reads CASSVGQGATGELFF. The CDR3 coding sequence is TGTGCCAGCAGCGTAGGGCAGGGGGCCACCGGGGAGCTGTTTTTT.

The V call is TRBV27, the J call TRBJ2-3; 9 nucleotides align to TRBD2. V trimming: 3 bases; J trimming: 0 bases; junction bases outside the gene matches: 4. CDR3 length: 16 residues. Germline loops: CDR1 MNHEY, CDR2 SMNVEV (reference sequence). CDR3 DNA: TGTGCCAGCAGTTTGCTAGCGGGGAAGAGCACAGATACGCAGTATTTT. Translation: CASSLLAGKSTDTQYF.

The chain couples TRBV29-1 to TRBJ2-5; D possibly corresponds to TRBD2 (6 bases). Trimming removed 4 bases at V and 1 base at J, with 10 bases between. This CDR3 contains 13 residues. Germline CDR1 SQVTM, CDR2 ANQGSEA. The CDR3 sequence is CSVVAGGQETQYF. The CDR3 nucleotides read TGCAGCGTTGTCGCCGGGGGCCAAGAGACCCAGTACTTC. The full variable domain, with the rest looked up from reference TRBV29-1 and TRBJ2-5, is SAVISQKPSRDICQRGTSLTIQCQVDSQVTMMFWYRQQPGQSLTLIATANQGSEATYESGFVIDKFPISRPNLTFSTLTVSNMSPEDSSIYLCSVVAGGQETQYFGPGTRLLVL.

In this sample, this clonotype turned up a few times. The chain joins TRBV12-3 or TRBV12-4 to TRBJ2-1; 8 bases map to TRBD2. The V and J ends lost 5 bases and 14 bases, in that order; junction bases with no gene match: 8. There are 12 residues in the CDR3. CDR3 in DNA: TGTGCCAGCAGTGGGTCCGGGACTAGAGAGTTCTTC. It yields the protein CASSGSGTREFF.

The CDR3 sequence: CASSPVIGKNTEAFF. The CDR3 DNA sequence: TGTGCCAGTAGTCCTGTAATCGGAAAGAACACTGAAGCTTTCTTT. This chain connects TRBV19 to TRBJ1-1; D uncertain. Germline lookup yields CDR1 LNHDA and CDR2 SQIVND (reference sequence). The V end was cut by 5 bases, the J end by 1 base, with 14 bases between. This CDR3 is built from 15 residues.

This clonotype is labeled large. The J gene is TRBJ2-1, the V gene TRBV19; 7 nucleotides line up with TRBD2. The CDR3 consists of 14 residues. Germline assignment: CDR1 LNHDA and CDR2 SQIVND (reference sequence). Trimming at V came to 4 bases and at J to 8 bases, leaving 8 bases not matched to a gene. The CDR3 loop is CASSTPGGSYEQFF. The CDR3, as DNA: TGTGCCAGTAGTACCCCCGGCGGGAGCTATGAGCAGTTCTTC.

The chain uses TRBV5-1 and TRBJ2-1, with D perhaps TRBD2 (6 bases). Germline V gene data show CDR1 as SGHRS and CDR2 as YFSETQ. The CDR3 extends over 17 amino acids. Trimming pared 9 bases from V and 9 bases from J, leaving 31 bases between. The CDR3 bases are TGCGCCATCTTTGCGACGGGGGACCCAAGCCCCATCGGTGAGCAGTTCTTC. Translated, it gives CAIFATGDPSPIGEQFF. Supplemented by reference TRBV5-1 and TRBJ2-1, the full variable domain reads KAGVTQTPRYLIKTRGQQVTLSCSPISGHRSVSWYQQTPGQGLQFLFEYFSETQRNKGNFPGRFSGRQFSNSRSEMNVSTLELGDSALYLCAIFATGDPSPIGEQFFGPGTRLTVL.

The V and J genes are TRBV7-2 and TRBJ1-1; TRBD1 aligns across 8 bases. CDR1 SGHTA and CDR2 FQGNSA come from the germline V gene. The V and J ends lost 5 bases and 3 bases, in that order; junction bases with no gene match: 11. This CDR3 is built from 16 residues. The CDR3 sequence: CASSPGGGQPYTEAFF. The CDR3 nucleotides are TGTGCCAGCAGCCCAGGGGGCGGACAACCTTACACTGAAGCTTTCTTT.

This clonotype counts as medium-sized (0.01 to 0.1%). The CDR3 region is CASTLVDEQFF. Written as DNA, the CDR3 is TGTGCCAGCACCCTAGTCGATGAGCAGTTCTTC. V gene TRBV5-5 combines with J gene TRBJ2-1, with D hard to call. The germline CDR1 and CDR2 sequences are SGHKS and YYEKEE (reference sequence). The CDR3 loop spans 11 amino acids. The germline V and J ends were trimmed by 6 bases and 8 bases, with 9 bases remaining between them.